A selection of T cell receptor beta chains follows, all from one sample in a study of T-cell reconstitution after alpha-beta-depleted transplantation in children. TCRdb re-called the PCR reads through MiXCR, storing one row per CDR3 protein. Of 400,000 to 500,000 distinct CDR3 sequences in the sample, approximately 10% are singletons; the top ten hold roughly 5.5%. Here the sequenced sample was PBMCs from the stem cell graft donor, taken from the stem cell graft. The receptors derive from a human donor who donated a stem cell graft to a child with acute myeloid leukemia. CDR3s include the opening cysteine and the closing phenylalanine or tryptophan. Each record gives: J gene, D gene, V gene, clone size, CDR3 DNA, CDR3 protein. A D gene is named only where the DNA matches it firmly. Size tells how often a clone was seen (once, few, many) or the class of an expanded clone, and some rows leave it out.

j_gene: TRBJ2-5; d_gene: NA; v_gene: TRBV10-3; abundance: few; CDR3nt: TGTGCCATCAGTTCGAGAGAGACCCAGTACTTC; CDR3aa: CAISSRETQYF
j_gene: TRBJ2-5; d_gene: TRBD2; v_gene: TRBV4-1; abundance: many; CDR3nt: TGCGCCAGCAGCCAGACGTCGTGGGAGGGCCGCCAAGAGACCCAGTACTTC; CDR3aa: CASSQTSWEGRQETQYF
j_gene: TRBJ2-1; d_gene: NA; v_gene: TRBV5-1; abundance: few; CDR3nt: TGCGCCAGCATGGGAGGTGACTACAATGAGCAGTTCTTC; CDR3aa: CASMGGDYNEQFF
j_gene: TRBJ2-3; d_gene: NA; v_gene: TRBV5-5; abundance: many; CDR3nt: TGTGCCAGCAGCAATGGGCAGGGGCTACTTACGCAGTATTTT; CDR3aa: CASSNGQGLLTQYF
j_gene: TRBJ2-5; d_gene: NA; v_gene: TRBV7-2; abundance: few; CDR3nt: TGTGCCAGCAGCTTAGTAGGCAGCGGACAAGAGACCCAGTACTTC; CDR3aa: CASSLVGSGQETQYF
j_gene: TRBJ2-1; d_gene: TRBD2; v_gene: TRBV11-1; abundance: few; CDR3nt: TGTGCCAGCAGCGCCATGGGGCACCCTACTAGCGAGTACTACAATGAGCAGTTCTTC; CDR3aa: CASSAMGHPTSEYYNEQFF
j_gene: TRBJ2-1; d_gene: TRBD2; v_gene: TRBV29-1; abundance: NA; CDR3nt: TGCAGCGTTGAGGGCCTAGCGGGAGGATACAATGAGCAGTTCTTC; CDR3aa: CSVEGLAGGYNEQFF
j_gene: TRBJ2-7; d_gene: NA; v_gene: TRBV11-2; abundance: NA; CDR3nt: TGTGCCAGCAGCCCGAGTGGCGGTGGCAGGAAAGGCTACGAGCAGTACTTC; CDR3aa: CASSPSGGGRKGYEQYF
j_gene: TRBJ2-1; d_gene: NA; v_gene: TRBV7-2; abundance: many; CDR3nt: TGTGCCAGCAGCTTAGCAGAGCAGTTCTTC; CDR3aa: CASSLAEQFF
j_gene: TRBJ2-3; d_gene: TRBD2; v_gene: TRBV5-1; abundance: many; CDR3nt: TGCGCCAGCAGCTTGAGGGCGGGGGTAAGCACAGATACGCAGTATTTT; CDR3aa: CASSLRAGVSTDTQYF
j_gene: TRBJ2-5; d_gene: TRBD1; v_gene: TRBV9; abundance: NA; CDR3nt: TGTGCCAGCAGCGTAGGAACAACCGACAGGGCGAGGGAGACCCAGTACTTC; CDR3aa: CASSVGTTDRARETQYF
j_gene: TRBJ1-1; d_gene: TRBD1; v_gene: TRBV14; abundance: few; CDR3nt: TGTGCCAGCACGACAGGGATCACCACTGAAGCTTTCTTT; CDR3aa: CASTTGITTEAFF
j_gene: TRBJ1-2; d_gene: TRBD1; v_gene: TRBV5-1; abundance: NA; CDR3nt: TGCGCCAGCAGCTCACAGGGGGAAGGTGGCTACACCTTC; CDR3aa: CASSSQGEGGYTF
j_gene: TRBJ2-1; d_gene: NA; v_gene: TRBV20-1; abundance: many; CDR3nt: TGCAGTGCTAGAGATAGGCCGGGTGAGCAGTTCTTC; CDR3aa: CSARDRPGEQFF
j_gene: TRBJ2-5; d_gene: TRBD2; v_gene: TRBV10-3; abundance: NA; CDR3nt: TGTGCCATCAGTGACGGCAGCGGGGGTTTTTGGCAAGAGACCCAGTACTTC; CDR3aa: CAISDGSGGFWQETQYF
j_gene: TRBJ2-1; d_gene: NA; v_gene: TRBV20-1; abundance: many; CDR3nt: TGCAGTGCAATGGGGGGCGTAAACAATGAGCAGTTCTTC; CDR3aa: CSAMGGVNNEQFF
j_gene: TRBJ2-7; d_gene: TRBD1; v_gene: TRBV5-1; abundance: NA; CDR3nt: TGCGCCAGCAGCACCGGACAGGGGTTCTCCTACGAGCAGTACTTC; CDR3aa: CASSTGQGFSYEQYF
j_gene: TRBJ2-2; d_gene: NA; v_gene: TRBV7-2; abundance: few; CDR3nt: TGTGCCAGCAGCATTACCTACACCGGGGAGCTGTTTTTT; CDR3aa: CASSITYTGELFF
j_gene: TRBJ2-1; d_gene: NA; v_gene: TRBV18; abundance: few; CDR3nt: TGTGCCAGCTCACCTGCCACCAACGGGAATGAGCAGTTCTTC; CDR3aa: CASSPATNGNEQFF
j_gene: TRBJ2-7; d_gene: NA; v_gene: TRBV5-1; abundance: few; CDR3nt: TGCGCCAGCAGGTTAGGACAAACCTACGAGCAGTACTTC; CDR3aa: CASRLGQTYEQYF
j_gene: TRBJ1-6; d_gene: NA; v_gene: TRBV5-1; abundance: NA; CDR3nt: TGCGCCAGCAGCTTGAGGGGAGACTCAAATTCACCCCTCCACTTT; CDR3aa: CASSLRGDSNSPLHF
j_gene: TRBJ1-6; d_gene: TRBD1; v_gene: TRBV18; abundance: NA; CDR3nt: TGTGCCAGCTCACCAAGCGATGGGACAGGGAGCTCCTATAATTCACCCCTCCACTTT; CDR3aa: CASSPSDGTGSSYNSPLHF
j_gene: TRBJ1-5; d_gene: NA; v_gene: TRBV12-3/TRBV12-4; abundance: NA; CDR3nt: TGTGCCAGCAGTTTAACTCGAAATGGCGAAGGGGTCTATCAGCCCCAGCATTTT; CDR3aa: CASSLTRNGEGVYQPQHF
j_gene: TRBJ2-3; d_gene: NA; v_gene: TRBV29-1; abundance: NA; CDR3nt: TGCAGCGTTGAAGATCGTGCCTACAGGAGGGATACGCAGTATTTT; CDR3aa: CSVEDRAYRRDTQYF
j_gene: TRBJ2-7; d_gene: NA; v_gene: TRBV5-1; abundance: NA; CDR3nt: TGCGCCAGCAGCTTGTCCAGGGCCTCCTACGAGCAGTACTTC; CDR3aa: CASSLSRASYEQYF
j_gene: TRBJ1-5; d_gene: NA; v_gene: TRBV7-2; abundance: few; CDR3nt: TGTGCCAGCAGCTTAGTGGGTGGGGTTAGACAGCCCCAGCATTTT; CDR3aa: CASSLVGGVRQPQHF
j_gene: TRBJ1-3; d_gene: NA; v_gene: TRBV7-6; abundance: many; CDR3nt: TGTGCCAGCAGCCCCGGACCTGAGGTCAGGCCCTCTGGAAACACCATATATTTT; CDR3aa: CASSPGPEVRPSGNTIYF
j_gene: TRBJ2-6; d_gene: TRBD1; v_gene: TRBV27; abundance: few; CDR3nt: TGTGCCAGCAGTCGGGACAGGGGCGCTGGGGCCAACGTCCTGACTTTC; CDR3aa: CASSRDRGAGANVLTF
j_gene: TRBJ2-2; d_gene: NA; v_gene: TRBV27; abundance: few; CDR3nt: TGTGCCAGCAGGCACCAAAACCGCAGGGAATACGGGGAGCTGTTTTTT; CDR3aa: CASRHQNRREYGELFF
j_gene: TRBJ2-5; d_gene: TRBD1; v_gene: TRBV29-1; abundance: few; CDR3nt: TGCAGCGTTCCCGTCAGGGGGCGTTTGGAGACCCAGTACTTC; CDR3aa: CSVPVRGRLETQYF
j_gene: TRBJ2-7; d_gene: NA; v_gene: TRBV5-1; abundance: NA; CDR3nt: TGCGCCAGCACCGGGAGCGGGTACGAGCAGTACTTC; CDR3aa: CASTGSGYEQYF
j_gene: TRBJ1-5; d_gene: NA; v_gene: TRBV6-5; abundance: NA; CDR3nt: TGTGCCAGCAGTTACGACGGACAAGATCGTCAGCCCCAGCATTTT; CDR3aa: CASSYDGQDRQPQHF
j_gene: TRBJ1-5; d_gene: NA; v_gene: TRBV4-3; abundance: few; CDR3nt: TGCGCCAGCAGCCAAGACGCGAAGGGTTTGGTGCCCCAGCATTTT; CDR3aa: CASSQDAKGLVPQHF
j_gene: TRBJ2-3; d_gene: TRBD1; v_gene: TRBV5-1; abundance: NA; CDR3nt: TGCGCCAGCAGCCCAAGGACAGGGGGGATTACAGATACGCAGTATTTT; CDR3aa: CASSPRTGGITDTQYF
j_gene: TRBJ2-1; d_gene: TRBD1; v_gene: TRBV5-1; abundance: NA; CDR3nt: TGCGCCAGCACCGGACAGGGTGACAATGAGCAGTTCTTC; CDR3aa: CASTGQGDNEQFF
j_gene: TRBJ1-2; d_gene: NA; v_gene: TRBV12-3/TRBV12-4; abundance: many; CDR3nt: TGTGCCAGCAGTTTCCAGGGTGGATATGGCTACACCTTC; CDR3aa: CASSFQGGYGYTF
j_gene: TRBJ2-7; d_gene: NA; v_gene: TRBV7-9; abundance: NA; CDR3nt: TGTGCCAGCAGCTTAGTGGCAGCAACCTACGAGCAGTACTTC; CDR3aa: CASSLVAATYEQYF
j_gene: TRBJ2-3; d_gene: TRBD1; v_gene: TRBV29-1; abundance: few; CDR3nt: TGCAGCGTTCGTACTGTGGGACAGCGATTGGCAGATACGCAGTATTTT; CDR3aa: CSVRTVGQRLADTQYF
j_gene: TRBJ2-5; d_gene: NA; v_gene: TRBV5-1; abundance: many; CDR3nt: TGCGCCAGCAGCTTAGGCGGGATCCTTGAGACCCAGTACTTC; CDR3aa: CASSLGGILETQYF
j_gene: TRBJ2-2; d_gene: TRBD2; v_gene: TRBV12-3/TRBV12-4; abundance: NA; CDR3nt: TGTGCCAGCACCCTCTCCGGGGGGGCCGCCGGGGAGCTGTTTTTT; CDR3aa: CASTLSGGAAGELFF
j_gene: TRBJ2-1; d_gene: TRBD2; v_gene: TRBV20-1; abundance: many; CDR3nt: TGCAGTGCTAGAGAGCGGGAGGGTTACAATGAGCAGTTCTTC; CDR3aa: CSAREREGYNEQFF
j_gene: TRBJ2-5; d_gene: NA; v_gene: TRBV5-1; abundance: many; CDR3nt: TGCGCCAGCAGCTTGGCCGGGCACCCGCAAGAGACCCAGTACTTC; CDR3aa: CASSLAGHPQETQYF
j_gene: TRBJ2-5; d_gene: TRBD2; v_gene: TRBV5-1; abundance: NA; CDR3nt: TGCGCCAGCAGCCTGGAGACAAGCGGGAGAGAGACCCAGTACTTC; CDR3aa: CASSLETSGRETQYF
j_gene: TRBJ2-1; d_gene: NA; v_gene: TRBV10-3; abundance: few; CDR3nt: TGTGCCATCAGTGTGAAGTCGGGCTACAATGAGCAGTTCTTC; CDR3aa: CAISVKSGYNEQFF
j_gene: TRBJ2-1; d_gene: NA; v_gene: TRBV15; abundance: few; CDR3nt: TGTGCCACCATTGGTGGGGGGAGCTCCTACAATGAGCAGTTCTTC; CDR3aa: CATIGGGSSYNEQFF